Listed here are 2 T cell receptor beta chains from one sample, sequenced in a study of identical twins. TCRdb recomputed calls from the 5' RACE reads with MiXCR, one row per CDR3 protein. The data contain about 690,000 distinct CDR3 sequences, 21% of them singletons. The same sample was also studied in work on T cells expressing NK-cell markers.

Source material: PBMCs. The receptor set was obtained from a woman between 18 and 29 years old in good health.

At least ten counts were recorded for this clonotype. The rearrangement joins TRBV9 to TRBJ1-6; 8 bases fit TRBD1. CDR3 length: 13 residues. Trimming cost V 0 bases and J 12 bases; bases outside gene matches: 2. Germline V gene lookup returns CDR1 SGDLS and CDR2 YYNGEE. CDR3: CASSVGTGLPLHF. The CDR3 nucleotides are TGTGCCAGCAGCGTAGGGACAGGGTTACCCCTCCACTTT.

This clonotype showed up just once. For the CDR3, the DNA is TGTGCCAGCAGCTTATCGGGGTCTGCGTACGAGCAGTACTTC. It yields the protein CASSLSGSAYEQYF. The chain employs TRBV7-8 and TRBJ2-7; tentative D call: TRBD2 (5 bases). Germline CDR1 SGHVS, CDR2 FQNEAQ. The CDR3 spans 14 residues. The V end lost 2 bases, the J end lost 4 bases, and 12 bases lay between the germline ends.